The clone carrying this T cell receptor beta chain has more than one count but fewer than ten. This sample is part of a study of human T cells and chemical hapten exposure. Turning to the study itself: Sensitization involved placing 2% DPC onto a roughly 2 cm by roughly 2 cm region of upper inner arm skin.

Time point reported: pre-sensitization, week 0. Treatment specified: therapeutic diphenylcyclopropenone sensitization with weekly scalp DPC. The CDR3 runs 15 residues. Trimming stripped 2 bases from V and 1 base from J, with 12 bases between. The germline gives CDR1 MNHEY, CDR2 SVGEGT. Each CDR3 protein is one row after TCRdb ran MiXCR on the RACE reads. The sample holds 150,000 to 200,000 distinct CDR3 sequences, more than 25% seen once. Sequenced material: whole blood, taken in connection with sensitization to the hapten diphenylcyclopropenone (DPC). The receptor comes from a woman between 25 and 40 years old with alopecia areata. Some clones in this sample may be carry-over from other donors' samples. The chain uses TRBV6-2 or TRBV6-3 and TRBJ2-7; D may be TRBD1 (6 bases). The CDR3 sequence: CASSYEQGASYEQYF. DNA for the CDR3: TGTGCCAGCAGTTACGAACAGGGAGCTTCCTACGAGCAGTACTTC.